This entry lists 27 T cell receptor beta chains sequenced from one sample in a study of T cell responses to AZD1222 COVID-19 vaccine. The table came from immunoSEQ multiplex PCR; TCRdb's copy has only in-frame clones and leaves some out. The sample yields about 150,000 clones, 91% seen once. The sample in question was peripheral blood, obtained 28 days after the second AZD1222 dose. These receptors originate from an adult who received the AZD1222 COVID-19 vaccine.

The chain recombines TRBV5-4 with TRBJ2-3; D is unresolved. CDR1 and CDR2 (germline): SGHNT, YYREEE (reference sequence). There are 14 residues in the CDR3. V lost 2 bases, J lost 3 bases, and 10 bases lay in between. The CDR3 loop reads CASSFGEGTDTQYF. The DNA for the CDR3 is TGTGCCAGCAGCTTTGGGGAAGGAACAGATACGCAGTATTTT.

The chain links TRBV4-2 to TRBJ1-1, with 9 bases matching TRBD1. The germline V gene has CDR1 LGHNA and CDR2 YNFKEQ. Trimming at V came to 4 bases and at J to 5 bases, leaving 11 bases not matched to a gene. The CDR3 length is 16 residues. The CDR3 region is CASSPISTGGNTEAFF. CDR3 coding DNA: TGTGCCAGCAGCCCTATCTCCACAGGGGGCAATACTGAAGCTTTCTTT.

DNA for the CDR3: TGTGCCAGCAGCGCGGAGGGCGGGTTTTATGGCTACACCTTC. It encodes CASSAEGGFYGYTF. The genes are TRBV9 and TRBJ1-2; D call uncertain. Trimming cost V 3 bases and J 5 bases, with 14 bases left between them. From germline, CDR1 is SGDLS and CDR2 YYNGEE. The CDR3 contains 14 residues.

The V call is TRBV6-5, the J call TRBJ1-4, with 7 bases lining up with TRBD1. CDR3 size: 14 residues. Germline V lookup: CDR1 MNHEY, CDR2 SVGAGI. The J segment lost 8 bases and the V segment lost 6 bases, leaving 9 bases of the junction unmatched. The CDR3 protein is CASSLNRGAEKLFF. CDR3 DNA: TGTGCCAGCAGCCTTAACAGGGGCGCGGAAAAACTGTTTTTT.

The rearrangement joins TRBV6-5 to TRBJ2-1, with 11 bases fitting TRBD2. Trimming at V came to 6 bases and at J to 12 bases, leaving 4 bases not matched to a gene. Per germline, CDR1 MNHEY and CDR2 SVGAGI. The CDR3 contains 12 residues. The DNA for the CDR3 is TGTGCCAGCAGCAATAGCGGGAGGGGGCAGTTCTTC. This sequence encodes CASSNSGRGQFF.

The chain joins TRBV5-5 to TRBJ1-6; the D gene is possibly TRBD1 (6 bases). The CDR3 is 17 residues long. Germline values: CDR1 SGHKS, CDR2 YYEKEE (reference sequence). V was clipped by 4 bases and J by 3 bases, with 17 bases between them. CDR3 in amino acids: CASSPLGGGYYNSPLHF. CDR3 sequence (DNA): TGTGCCAGCAGCCCACTTGGCGGGGGCTACTATAATTCACCCCTCCACTTT.

The chain combines TRBV27 with TRBJ2-2; 10 bases map to TRBD2. The trim removed 3 bases at V and 4 bases at J, leaving 2 bases unmatched. Germline values: CDR1 MNHEY, CDR2 SMNVEV (reference sequence). This CDR3 is 15 amino acids long. The CDR3 coding sequence is TGTGCCAGCAGTTTGCTAGCGGGAGCCACCGGGGAGCTGTTTTTT. Translation gives CASSLLAGATGELFF.

The chain employs TRBV7-9 and TRBJ1-2; no reliable D call. Trimming pared 2 bases from V and 7 bases from J, leaving 8 bases between. Germline CDR1 is SEHNR and CDR2 is FQNEAQ (reference sequence). This CDR3 comprises 12 residues. The CDR3 sequence is CASSLMLSGYTF. In nucleotides, the CDR3 is TGTGCCAGCAGCTTAATGCTCAGTGGCTACACCTTC. Together with reference TRBV7-9 and TRBJ1-2, the CDR3 gives the full variable domain: DTGVSQNPRHKITKRGQNVTFRCDPISEHNRLYWYRQTLGQGPEFLTYFQNEAQLEKSRLLSDRFSAERPKGSFSTLEIQRTEQGDSAMYLCASSLMLSGYTFGSGTRLTVV.

This clone was observed a handful of times. This CDR3 is CASSPLGAIQPQHF. CDR3 nucleotide sequence: TGTGCCAGCAGTCCCCTTGGGGCAATCCAGCCCCAGCATTTT. The J gene is TRBJ1-5, the V gene TRBV14; a weak D match, TRBD1 (5 bases). The V and J ends lost 6 bases and 7 bases respectively, with 16 bases between them. The germline V gene encodes CDR1 SGHDN and CDR2 FVKESK. This CDR3 is 14 amino acids long. Variable domain in full (rest from reference TRBV14 and TRBJ1-5): EAGVTQFPSHSVIEKGQTVTLRCDPISGHDNLYWYRRVMGKEIKFLLHFVKESKQDESGMPNNRFLAERTGGTYSTLKVQPAELEDSGVYFCASSPLGAIQPQHFGDGTRLSIL.

The V call is TRBV30, the J call TRBJ1-5; 8 bases are shared with TRBD1. Germline lookup yields CDR1 GTSNPN and CDR2 SVGIG (reference sequence). V lost 2 bases to trimming and J lost 7 bases; unmatched junction nucleotides: 13. CDR3 size: 16 residues. The CDR3: CAWSKRGGQGQQPQHF. The CDR3 nucleotides are TGTGCCTGGAGTAAAAGGGGAGGACAGGGACAACAGCCCCAGCATTTT.

This chain links TRBV7-3 with TRBJ2-5; D may match TRBD1 or TRBD2 (6 bases each). V lost 2 bases to trimming and J lost 1 base, with 11 bases between them. CDR3 length: 15 residues. CDR1 SGHTA and CDR2 FQGTGA come from the germline V gene. The CDR3 reads CASSLLGGSQETQYF. The CDR3 DNA sequence: TGTGCCAGCAGCTTACTCGGGGGCTCCCAAGAGACCCAGTACTTC.

This chain joins TRBV11-2 and TRBJ1-2; TRBD1 agrees at 8 bases. V trimming: 2 bases; J trimming: 4 bases; junction bases outside the gene matches: 6. Germline V CDR1 and CDR2: SGHAT, FQNNGV. This CDR3 contains 15 residues. CDR3 region: CASSLRGQATYGYTF. Written as DNA, the CDR3 is TGTGCCAGCAGCTTACGGGGACAGGCAACCTATGGCTACACCTTC.

The chain has TRBV7-8 and TRBJ2-1; 14 bases fit TRBD2. V shed 2 bases, J shed 9 bases, and the junction held 6 bases outside the gene matches. CDR1 is SGHVS, CDR2 FQNEAQ, per germline. The CDR3 loop spans 16 amino acids. The CDR3 DNA follows: TGTGCCAGCAGCTTACGACTAGCGGGAGGGCCAGGTGAGCAGTTCTTC. This sequence encodes CASSLRLAGGPGEQFF.

Remarks on this clone: Mismatch with germline at one junction end may stem from a read error. This chain connects TRBV12-3 or TRBV12-4 to TRBJ2-4, with D possibly TRBD2 on 6 matching bases. The CDR3 runs to 11 residues. In DNA, the CDR3 is TGTGCCACCTCCCCCGGGAGCTCCTCGCACTTC. Amino acids: CATSPGSSSHF.

The chain uses TRBV19 and TRBJ2-1; TRBD2 agrees at 11 bases. Per the germline V gene, CDR1 is LNHDA and CDR2 is SQIVND (reference sequence). V was pared by 3 bases and J by 3 bases, with 1 base of the junction left unmatched. The length of the CDR3 is 15 residues. The CDR3 loop is CASSIGLAGYNEQFF. CDR3 DNA: TGTGCCAGTAGTATTGGACTAGCGGGCTACAATGAGCAGTTCTTC.

The chain couples TRBV29-1 to TRBJ1-2; D call uncertain. CDR3 size: 12 residues. Germline-derived CDR1 and CDR2 are SQVTM and ANQGSEA. Trimming shortened V by 7 bases and J by 7 bases, and 16 bases separated the two germline ends. In nucleotides, the CDR3 is TGCAGCGCTTTCACCCAAGGCGCTGGCTACACCTTC. Amino acid sequence: CSAFTQGAGYTF. Together with reference TRBV29-1 and TRBJ1-2, the CDR3 gives the full variable domain: SAVISQKPSRDICQRGTSLTIQCQVDSQVTMMFWYRQQPGQSLTLIATANQGSEATYESGFVIDKFPISRPNLTFSTLTVSNMSPEDSSIYLCSAFTQGAGYTFGSGTRLTVV.

The chain combines TRBV7-2 with TRBJ2-7; D ambiguous. This CDR3 spans 12 amino acids. The V and J ends lost 0 bases and 7 bases respectively, with 7 bases between them. Looked up from germline, CDR1 is SGHTA and CDR2 is FQGNSA. CDR3: CASSLASLEQYF. DNA for the CDR3: TGTGCCAGCAGCTTAGCATCTCTGGAGCAGTACTTC.

V and J are TRBV7-9 and TRBJ1-4; 8 bases fit TRBD1. V was pared by 5 bases and J by 6 bases, with 8 bases of the junction left unmatched. This CDR3 comprises 15 residues. CDR1 is SEHNR and CDR2 is FQNEAQ in the germline V gene (reference sequence). The CDR3 sequence: CASSRGQAGHEKLFF. In DNA, the CDR3 is TGTGCCAGCAGCCGGGGACAGGCTGGGCATGAAAAACTGTTTTTT.

V gene TRBV27 combines with J gene TRBJ2-7; TRBD2 is a possible D gene (5 bases). Looked up from germline, CDR1 is MNHEY and CDR2 is SMNVEV (reference sequence). The germline V and J ends were trimmed by 5 bases and 7 bases, with 12 bases remaining between them. This CDR3 has 12 amino acids. CDR3 bases: TGTGCCAGCAGTACCGGGGTTGAAGAGCAGTACTTC. Its translation is CASSTGVEEQYF.

The chain joins TRBV5-4 to TRBJ1-4; D remains unclear. This CDR3 is 16 amino acids long. Germline lookup yields CDR1 SGHNT and CDR2 YYREEE (reference sequence). Trimming took off 4 bases at V and 0 bases at J, with 13 bases between the two ends. CDR3 sequence reads: CASSPEALATNEKLFF. The CDR3 nucleotides are TGTGCCAGCAGCCCGGAAGCCCTTGCAACTAATGAAAAACTGTTTTTT. The full variable domain, its missing parts supplied by reference TRBV5-4 and TRBJ1-4, is ETGVTQSPTHLIKTRGQQVTLRCSSQSGHNTVSWYQQALGQGPQFIFQYYREEENGRGNFPPRFSGLQFPNYSSELNVNALELDDSALYLCASSPEALATNEKLFFGSGTQLSVL.

This chain joins TRBV6-2 or TRBV6-3 and TRBJ1-1; D not certain. The CDR3 spans 13 residues. Trimming removed 1 base at V and 2 bases at J, with 5 bases between. Germline assignment: CDR1 MNHEY and CDR2 SVGEGT. CDR3 bases: TGTGCCAGCAGTTACTGGGCCAACACTGAAGCTTTCTTT. Translation: CASSYWANTEAFF.

This clone was seen a few times. V and J are TRBV29-1 and TRBJ1-5; the D is unclear. Between the trimmed V and J ends, which lost 0 bases and 1 base, there was a span of 16 bases. CDR1 and CDR2 (germline): SQVTM, ANQGSEA. The CDR3 is 17 amino acids. CDR3 protein: CSVEDPDRGGSNQPQHF. The CDR3 coding sequence is TGCAGCGTTGAAGACCCCGACCGGGGTGGGAGCAATCAGCCCCAGCATTTT.

The genes are TRBV27 and TRBJ2-7; 9 positions match TRBD2. The germline V gene has CDR1 MNHEY and CDR2 SMNVEV (reference sequence). V shed 0 bases and J 5 bases; nucleotides not matched to a gene: 2. This CDR3 region has 14 residues. In nucleotides, the CDR3 is TGTGCCAGCAGTTTATCATGGACTAGCGACGAGCAGTACTTC. Protein product: CASSLSWTSDEQYF.

This clone was detected once. The V gene is TRBV6-5, the J gene TRBJ1-3; D uncertain. The CDR3 has 15 amino acids. Germline lookup yields CDR1 MNHEY and CDR2 SVGAGI. V was shortened by 5 bases and J by 0 bases, with 11 bases between the two germline ends. CDR3 sequence reads: CASSPLRSSGNTIYF. CDR3 bases: TGTGCCAGCAGTCCTCTAAGGTCCTCTGGAAACACCATATATTTT.

The V gene is TRBV29-1, the J gene TRBJ2-3; 12 bases fit TRBD2. The CDR3 consists of 19 residues. Trimming took 1 base from V and 3 from J; bases not matched to a gene: 14. Germline V gene sequence: CDR1 SQVTM, CDR2 ANQGSEA. The CDR3 DNA reads TGCAGCGTTGAAGGAATCGGATTACTAGCGGGGGGCGGGACAGATACGCAGTATTTT. Protein sequence: CSVEGIGLLAGGGTDTQYF.

With respect to this clone: Germline is not matched at one junction end, which may reflect a read error. The chain uses TRBV4-1 and TRBJ1-3; no definite D call. The V gene's germline CDR1 is MGHRA and CDR2 YSYEKL. The CDR3 is 16 residues long. CDR3 sequence: CASSKEVALLGNTIYF. CDR3 nucleotide sequence: TGCGCCAGCAGCAAAGAGGTAGCGCTGCTGGGAAACACCATATATTTT.

This clone was observed a handful of times. The chain couples TRBV5-6 to TRBJ1-3; no reliable D call. The germline V gene encodes CDR1 SGHDT and CDR2 YYEEEE. V gave up 7 bases and J gave up 4 bases, with 15 bases separating them. The CDR3 is 14 residues long. The CDR3, as DNA: TGTGCCAGCGGCCCGAGAGGGTCGGGAAACACCATATATTTT. It yields the protein CASGPRGSGNTIYF.